This T cell receptor (beta chain) was profiled in a study of T cell repertoires in cytomegalovirus infection. Comment on this clonotype: What it binds is not known.

One entry per CDR3 protein results from TCRdb running MiXCR on the reads. Seen here are approximately 110,000 distinct CDR3 sequences, roughly 39% observed once, and the top ten hold 74%. The length of the CDR3 is 12 residues. V shed 4 bases and J 8 bases; nucleotides not matched to a gene: 1. Study-level results: Dominating the ex vivo response were HLA-C-restricted CMV-specific TCR beta clonotypes.

This TCR was recovered from a human donor in good health (CMV status not recorded). Some clones in this sample may be carry-over from other donors' samples. This specimen was CD8+ T cells from cultured PBMCs, taken from culture after CMV antigen stimulation. The V and J genes are TRBV12-3 or TRBV12-4 and TRBJ2-1; 8 bases map to TRBD2. CDR3 amino acids: CASSYGRDEQFF. The DNA for the CDR3 is TGTGCCAGCAGTTACGGGAGGGATGAGCAGTTCTTC.